The entry below describes one T cell receptor (beta chain). The sample is drawn from a study of blood T cell repertoires in COVID-19. The overall study: T cells, B-cell-depleted T cells, or PBMCs provided the cDNA or gDNA that served as material.

Per the authors' pipeline: Estimation of nucleated cell counts relied on the amplification of reference gene primers. Clones were sequenced by immunoSEQ multiplex PCR, and TCRdb holds only the in-frame ones, with some missing. V, J and clone size derive from that table, while D and trimming were established from the DNA sequence. The table has over 95,000 clones, roughly 80% seen once. The germline gives CDR1 SGHNT, CDR2 YYREEE (reference sequence). V lost 0 bases and J 4 bases, leaving 16 bases between the germline ends. CDR3 length: 16 amino acids. The receptor comes from a human donor in a cohort sampled during active COVID-19. The sample was peripheral blood. The chain recombines TRBV5-4 with TRBJ1-2; D is undetermined. CDR3 in amino acids: CASSLGEDRISYGYTF. The CDR3 coding sequence is TGTGCCAGCAGCTTGGGGGAGGACCGTATCAGCTATGGCTACACCTTC.